Shown below are 31 T cell receptor beta chains from a single sample sequenced in a study of preoperative IRX-2 immunotherapy in early breast cancer. The protocol was immunoSEQ multiplex PCR, while the TCRdb copy is restricted to in-frame clones and leaves out a portion. Of approximately 100,000 clones in the sample, roughly 90% were seen once. As for treatment: preoperative locoregional IRX-2 cytokine immunotherapy. The sequencing here drew on tumor tissue, taken after IRX-2 immunotherapy. The receptors come from a human donor with breast cancer.

The chain uses TRBV7-2 and TRBJ1-1, with 7 bases lining up with TRBD1. After removal of 3 bases from V and 11 bases from J, the junction contained 9 bases not matched to a gene. Germline V CDR1 and CDR2: SGHTA, FQGNSA. The length of the CDR3 is 13 residues. The CDR3 DNA is TGTGCCAGCAGCTTTGGACAGGACGGGTTCGCTTTCTTT. Its translation is CASSFGQDGFAFF.

This clone was seen more than once but under ten times. The chain employs TRBV30 and TRBJ1-2, with TRBD1 identical over 8 bases. V lost 3 bases and J lost 8; bases outside the gene matches: 14. The length of the CDR3 is 15 residues. Germline CDR1 GTSNPN, CDR2 SVGIG (reference sequence). CDR3 loop: CAWSGRTGFGEGYTF. The CDR3 DNA reads TGTGCCTGGAGCGGGCGGACAGGGTTTGGGGAAGGCTACACCTTC.

V usage is TRBV11-3 and J usage is TRBJ2-1, with 12 positions matching TRBD2. The CDR3 runs 14 residues. V was clipped by 4 bases and J by 9 bases; unmatched bases: 4. The V gene's germline CDR1 is SGHNT and CDR2 YENEEA. CDR3 nucleotides: TGTGCCAGCAGCTCCGGACTAGCGGGGACTGAGCAGTTCTTC. As protein: CASSSGLAGTEQFF.

Only one count was recorded for this clone. The chain links TRBV28 to TRBJ1-2; D ambiguous. This CDR3 is 17 amino acids long. The V end was cut by 1 base, the J end by 1 base, with 16 bases between. In germline, CDR1 is MDHEN, CDR2 SYDVKM. The CDR3 DNA reads as TGTGCCAGCAGTTTATTGCCGCTAGGGAGCTTTAACTATGGCTACACCTTC. Translating gives CASSLLPLGSFNYGYTF.

The chain uses TRBV5-1 and TRBJ2-7; D remains ambiguous. Between the trimmed V and J ends, which lost 3 bases and 3 bases, there was a span of 25 bases. CDR1 is SGHRS and CDR2 is YFSETQ in the germline V gene. This CDR3 spans 18 amino acids. The CDR3 bases are TGCGCCAGCAGCTCACGTACCAGGACGGCCTCCCTAAACTACGAGCAGTACTTC. It encodes CASSSRTRTASLNYEQYF.

The rearrangement uses TRBV5-1 and TRBJ2-1, with 9 nucleotides matching TRBD1. V was pared by 7 bases and J by 4 bases, with 6 bases of the junction left unmatched. This CDR3 has 14 amino acids. Germline V CDR1 and CDR2: SGHRS, YFSETQ. The CDR3 protein is CASGGQGLYNEQFF. Here the CDR3 DNA reads TGCGCCAGCGGGGGACAGGGCCTGTACAATGAGCAGTTCTTC.

The rearrangement uses TRBV6-8 and TRBJ1-2; 7 bases fit TRBD1. The V segment lost 8 bases and the J segment 2 bases; nucleotides outside the gene matches: 5. The CDR3 extends over 13 amino acids. Germline lookup yields CDR1 MNHGY and CDR2 SAAAGT. CDR3 nucleotides: TGTGCCAGCGGAAGCAGGGGGAACTATGGCTACACCTTC. It codes for CASGSRGNYGYTF.

The chain has TRBV7-4 and TRBJ2-1, with D perhaps matching TRBD1 (6 bases). The CDR3 covers 15 residues. Germline-derived CDR1 and CDR2 are SGHVT and SQSDAQ. The V gene lost 11 bases and the J gene lost 8 bases, with 25 bases spanning the gap. CDR3 DNA sequence: TGTGCCGGATGCGCGTCCGGGACACCCTCGGATGAGCAGTTCTTC. This translates into CAGCASGTPSDEQFF.

CDR3 residues: CASSSTGRSNYGYTF. Written as DNA, the CDR3 is TGTGCCAGCAGTTCCACGGGACGGTCTAACTATGGCTACACCTTC. This chain connects TRBV28 to TRBJ1-2, with a tentative D call TRBD1 (5 bases). V dropped 4 bases and J dropped 0 bases, with 12 bases sitting between them. This CDR3 region has 15 residues. Per the germline V gene, CDR1 is MDHEN and CDR2 is SYDVKM.

CDR3 in amino acids: CASSPGQDGLNTEAFF. In DNA, the CDR3 is TGCGCCAGCAGCCCCGGACAGGACGGGTTGAACACTGAAGCTTTCTTT. The chain has TRBV5-1 and TRBJ1-1; 7 bases map to TRBD1. This CDR3 is 16 amino acids long. Germline CDR1 SGHRS, CDR2 YFSETQ. J was trimmed by 0 bases and V by 4 bases; bases with no gene match: 9.

V gene TRBV6-8 combines with J gene TRBJ2-7; either TRBD1 or TRBD2 may supply D (7 bases each). Germline V gene lookup returns CDR1 MNHGY and CDR2 SAAAGT. CDR3 length: 16 residues. Trimming removed 0 bases at V and 3 bases at J, with 15 bases between. CDR3 in DNA: TGTGCCAGCAGTTACTCGAATACAGGGGAGGGCTACGAGCAGTACTTC. It translates to CASSYSNTGEGYEQYF.

The chain employs TRBV10-3 and TRBJ2-2; 9 nucleotides agree with TRBD2. Germline CDR1 ENHRY, CDR2 SYGVKD. Trimming cost V 0 bases and J 5 bases; bases outside gene matches: 7. The CDR3 consists of 17 residues. The CDR3 sequence: CAISESSSGSDTGELFF. CDR3 nucleotides: TGTGCCATCAGTGAGTCGAGTAGCGGGAGTGATACCGGGGAGCTGTTTTTT.

The chain links TRBV10-1 to TRBJ2-5; the D gene could be TRBD1 or TRBD2 (5 bases each). Germline CDR1 WNHNN, CDR2 SYGVQD (reference sequence). Deletions cut 4 bases from V and 5 bases from J, with 11 bases between. This CDR3 has 13 residues. CDR3 in DNA: TGCGCCAGCAGTGGAGGGGCGACGGAGACCCAGTACTTC. Translated, it gives CASSGGATETQYF.

The chain links TRBV6-8 to TRBJ2-2; no firm D call. The germline CDR1 and CDR2 sequences are MNHGY and SAAAGT. The CDR3 is 14 amino acids. Trimming removed 9 bases from V and 0 bases from J, with 11 bases in between. The CDR3, as DNA: TGTGCCAGTACTGCTTTAACGAACACCGGGGAGCTGTTTTTT. This sequence encodes CASTALTNTGELFF.

The chain combines TRBV6-8 with TRBJ1-5; tentative D call: TRBD1 (6 bases). The V and J ends lost 6 bases and 2 bases respectively, with 14 bases between them. From germline, CDR1 is MNHGY and CDR2 SAAAGT. The CDR3 sequence is 15 residues long. The CDR3, as DNA: TGTGCCAGCAGATCGGCAGGGGCTGGCAATCAGCCCCAGCATTTT. The encoded protein is CASRSAGAGNQPQHF.

The chain couples TRBV28 to TRBJ2-7, with 10 bases lining up with TRBD1. V was clipped by 6 bases and J by 1 base; unmatched bases: 9. The CDR3 runs to 16 residues. Looked up from germline, CDR1 is MDHEN and CDR2 is SYDVKM. The CDR3 coding sequence is TGTGCCAGCAGGACATCCGGGACAGGGGATTCCTACGAGCAGTACTTC. Residues: CASRTSGTGDSYEQYF.

The chain combines TRBV18 with TRBJ1-4; the match to TRBD1 covers 9 bases. The V segment lost 3 bases and the J segment 3 bases; nucleotides outside the gene matches: 2. The CDR3 contains 15 residues. Germline CDR1 and CDR2: KGHSH and LQKENI. CDR3 nucleotides: TGTGCCAGCTCACCCCGACAGGGGGCTAATGAAAAACTGTTTTTT. It translates to CASSPRQGANEKLFF.

This chain joins TRBV19 and TRBJ1-3; 9 nucleotides line up with TRBD1. The CDR3 is 14 residues long. The germline CDR1 and CDR2 sequences are LNHDA and SQIVND (reference sequence). Trimming cost V 5 bases and J 8 bases; bases outside gene matches: 7. Here the CDR3 reads CASSYTGGKYTIYF. DNA for the CDR3: TGTGCCAGTAGTTATACAGGGGGCAAGTACACCATATATTTT.

Comment on this clone: An ambiguous or unread base is present, and the residue it codes for is denoted X. This chain connects TRBV5-1 to TRBJ2-1; no reliable D call. Trimming shortened V by 3 bases and J by 1 base, and 8 bases separated the two germline ends. The germline V gene encodes CDR1 SGHRS and CDR2 YFSETQ. This CDR3 region has 14 residues. The CDR3 coding sequence is TGCGCCAGCAGCTGGGRCTCATCCTACAATGAGCAGTTCTTC. This sequence encodes CASSWXSSYNEQFF.

V gene TRBV23-1 combines with J gene TRBJ2-7, with a possible D match to TRBD1 (5 bases). TRBV23-1 carries the ORF label, with uncertain function. The CDR3 contains 16 residues. The V end lost 6 bases, the J end lost 3 bases, and 21 bases lay between the germline ends. The DNA of the CDR3 is TGCGCCAGCAGCTTTTCGGCCTCGAAGGGGTACTACGAGCAGTACTTC. Its protein product is CASSFSASKGYYEQYF.

The table lists this clone with a count of one. The J gene is TRBJ2-2, the V gene TRBV5-1; D is possibly TRBD1 or TRBD2 (6 bases each). The CDR3 sequence is 15 residues long. In germline, CDR1 is SGHRS, CDR2 YFSETQ. Trimming took 4 bases from V and 2 from J, leaving 12 bases between them. As DNA, the CDR3 is TGCGCCAGCAGCCTGGAGGGGGGAAACACCGGGGAGCTGTTTTTT. This sequence encodes CASSLEGGNTGELFF. Variable domain in full (rest from reference TRBV5-1 and TRBJ2-2): KAGVTQTPRYLIKTRGQQVTLSCSPISGHRSVSWYQQTPGQGLQFLFEYFSETQRNKGNFPGRFSGRQFSNSRSEMNVSTLELGDSALYLCASSLEGGNTGELFFGEGSRLTVL.

The CDR3 DNA follows: TGCGCCAGCAGCTTGGATGGGAGCGGGGGGTACTACGAGCAGTACTTC. Translated: CASSLDGSGGYYEQYF. V and J are TRBV5-1 and TRBJ2-7, with 9 nucleotides matching TRBD2. Germline lookup yields CDR1 SGHRS and CDR2 YFSETQ. The CDR3 covers 16 residues. J lost 3 bases, V lost 0 bases, and 7 bases had no gene match.

The J gene is TRBJ1-1, the V gene TRBV19, with unresolved D. Trimming took off 1 base at V and 0 bases at J, with 9 bases between the two ends. There are 15 residues in the CDR3. Per germline, CDR1 LNHDA and CDR2 SQIVND (reference sequence). The CDR3 sequence: CASSIGPGLNTEAFF. CDR3 DNA: TGTGCCAGTAGTATAGGTCCAGGACTGAACACTGAAGCTTTCTTT.

J is TRBJ2-3 and V is TRBV7-1; no definite D call. TRBV7-1 is marked as an open reading frame, function uncertain. This CDR3 region has 15 residues. The V gene lost 4 bases and the J gene lost 1 base, with 12 bases spanning the gap. The CDR3 DNA follows: TGTGCCAGCAGCTTGGCCCTACTCGGCACAGATACGCAGTATTTT. Protein product: CASSLALLGTDTQYF.

The V call is TRBV7-1, the J call TRBJ1-3; D possibly corresponds to TRBD1 (6 bases). TRBV7-1 carries the ORF label, with uncertain function. The CDR3 totals 15 residues. V lost 7 bases to trimming and J lost 0 bases, with 13 bases between them. The CDR3 is CASTKTGYSGNTIYF. CDR3 DNA sequence: TGTGCCAGCACCAAGACAGGTTACTCTGGAAACACCATATATTTT.

The CDR3 protein is CASDHCGDRDYNEQFF. In DNA, the CDR3 is TGTGCCAGCGATCACTGTGGGGATAGAGACTACAATGAGCAGTTCTTC. The V gene is TRBV25-1, the J gene TRBJ2-1; D remains unclear. CDR1 is MGHDK and CDR2 is SYGVNS in the germline V gene. V gave up 8 bases and J gave up 3 bases, with 20 bases separating them. The CDR3 contains 16 residues.

This clone was picked up one time. The CDR3 sequence: CASSKREYGYTF. CDR3 bases: TGTGCCAGCAGTAAGAGAGAGTATGGCTACACCTTC. The chain employs TRBV28 and TRBJ1-2; D is unresolved. The V end was cut by 5 bases, the J end by 5 bases, with 9 bases between. This CDR3 has 12 amino acids. Germline loops: CDR1 MDHEN, CDR2 SYDVKM.

CDR3 protein: CASSERSWGPRYNEQFF. Written as DNA, the CDR3 is TGCGCCAGCAGTGAACGCTCGTGGGGGCCACGTTACAATGAGCAGTTCTTC. This chain links TRBV10-2 with TRBJ2-1, with D possibly being TRBD1 (6 bases). This CDR3 comprises 17 residues. V lost 3 bases and J 4 bases, leaving 19 bases between the germline ends. Germline loops: CDR1 WSHSY, CDR2 SAAADI.

The chain has TRBV6-4 and TRBJ2-3; 8 bases map to TRBD2. This CDR3 region has 14 residues. CDR1 is MRHNA and CDR2 is SNTAGT in the germline V gene. V lost 10 bases, J lost 2 bases, and 8 bases stayed unmatched. CDR3 coding DNA: TGTGCCATCAGGGCTAGCGGGCCCACAGATACGCAGTATTTT. Protein: CAIRASGPTDTQYF.

The chain combines TRBV5-1 with TRBJ2-3, with 11 bases that match TRBD2. V shed 6 bases and J 3 bases; nucleotides not matched to a gene: 3. This CDR3 spans 14 amino acids. Germline loops: CDR1 SGHRS, CDR2 YFSETQ. The CDR3 DNA follows: TGCGCCAGCAACCTAGCGGGGGGTACAGATACGCAGTATTTT. As protein: CASNLAGGTDTQYF.

This chain uses TRBV6-7 with TRBJ2-7; D possibly corresponds to TRBD1 (5 bases). TRBV6-7 is recorded as an ORF, its role being uncertain. The CDR3 has 14 amino acids. V was pared by 5 bases and J by 3 bases, with 14 bases between. The CDR3 bases are TGTGCCAGCAGTGAAGCAGGGATAAGCTACGAGCAGTACTTC. Protein sequence: CASSEAGISYEQYF.